The source of this T cell receptor beta chain is a study of shared clonotypes between healthy human individuals. Study conclusions and caveats: Incompleteness in sorted-subset sequencing, despite large depth, was shown by rarefaction.

Repertoires were generated with immunoSEQ multiplex PCR, while TCRdb's copy carries only in-frame clones and drops some. The sample has 800,000 to 1,200,000 clones, 75% to 85% seen once. The J segment lost 10 bases and the V segment lost 6 bases, leaving 3 bases of the junction unmatched. The CDR3 has 13 amino acids. Germline V gene lookup returns CDR1 MGHDK and CDR2 SYGVNS. As regards this clone: Its antigen is not identified.

Sequencing used memory CD4+ T cells from PBMCs. The subset denotes: CD45RA-negative fraction. This chain connects TRBV25-1 to TRBJ2-1, with 13 bases fitting TRBD2. The receptor was derived from a man younger than 35 in good health. Some clones in this sample may be carry-over from other donors' samples. CDR3 DNA sequence: TGTGCCAGCAGGAAGACTAGCGGGGGGGAGCAGTTCTTC. Its protein product is CASRKTSGGEQFF.